The 3 T cell receptor beta chains below were found in one sample sequenced in a study of T cells in Graves' hyperthyroidism and ophthalmopathy. Amplified TCR beta CDR3 regions came from RNA transcripts. TCR CDR3 regions were first amplified by RT-PCR with HTBI primers. TCRdb re-analysed the multiplex PCR reads in MiXCR, keeping a single row per CDR3 protein. Altogether 350,000 to 400,000 distinct CDR3 sequences are present, about 19% being singletons, with the ten largest covering roughly 3.5%. Sequencing used blood. The source is a woman between 18 and 30 years old with Graves' hyperthyroidism.

Ten or more counts support this clonotype. This chain links TRBV2 with TRBJ1-1; possibly TRBD1 for D (6 bases). The ends were cut back, 6 bases at V and 0 bases at J, with 11 bases in the middle. CDR3 length equals 14 residues. CDR1 and CDR2 (germline): SNHLY, FYNNEI. The CDR3 nucleotides are TGTGCCAGCAGAGAGGACAGCATGAACACTGAAGCTTTCTTT. This sequence encodes CASREDSMNTEAFF.

This clonotype was seen many times. Sequence at one end of the junction differs from germline and may be a read error. The chain carries TRBV11-2 and TRBJ2-7; D may correspond to TRBD1 or TRBD2 (5 bases each). The CDR3 has 16 residues. CDR1 is SGHAT and CDR2 is FQNNGV in the germline V gene. The CDR3 spells CASSIDRESGRYEQYF. CDR3 bases: TGTGCCAGCAGCATAGACCGCGAATCGGGACGCTACGAGCAGTACTTC.

The chain is built from TRBV4-1 and TRBJ2-2; 11 bases are shared with TRBD1. Germline CDR1 is MGHRA and CDR2 is YSYEKL. J was trimmed by 7 bases and V by 1 base; bases with no gene match: 5. The CDR3 has 16 amino acids. CDR3 loop: CASSQGDRGWIGELFF. The CDR3 DNA reads TGCGCCAGCAGCCAAGGGGACAGGGGGTGGATCGGGGAGCTGTTTTTT.